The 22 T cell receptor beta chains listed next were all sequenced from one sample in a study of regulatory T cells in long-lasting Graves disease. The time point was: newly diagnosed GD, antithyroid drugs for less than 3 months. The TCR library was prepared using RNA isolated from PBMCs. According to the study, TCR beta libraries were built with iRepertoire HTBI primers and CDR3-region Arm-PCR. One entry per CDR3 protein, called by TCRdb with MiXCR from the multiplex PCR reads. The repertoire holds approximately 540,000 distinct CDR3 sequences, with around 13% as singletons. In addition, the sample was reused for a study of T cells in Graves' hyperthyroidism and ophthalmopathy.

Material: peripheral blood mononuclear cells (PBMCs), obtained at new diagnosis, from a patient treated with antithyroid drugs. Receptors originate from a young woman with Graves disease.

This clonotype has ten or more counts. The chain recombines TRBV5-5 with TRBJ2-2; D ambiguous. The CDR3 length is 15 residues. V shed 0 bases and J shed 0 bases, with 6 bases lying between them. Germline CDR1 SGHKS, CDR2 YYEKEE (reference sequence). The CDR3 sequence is CASSLDGANTGELFF. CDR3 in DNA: TGTGCCAGCAGCTTGGACGGAGCGAACACCGGGGAGCTGTTTTTT.

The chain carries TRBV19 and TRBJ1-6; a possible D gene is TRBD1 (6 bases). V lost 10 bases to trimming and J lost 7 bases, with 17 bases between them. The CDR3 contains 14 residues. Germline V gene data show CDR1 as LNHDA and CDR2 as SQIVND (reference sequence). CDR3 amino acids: CATSGQFDNSPLHF. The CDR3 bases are TGTGCCACTTCCGGACAGTTCGACAATTCACCCCTCCACTTT.

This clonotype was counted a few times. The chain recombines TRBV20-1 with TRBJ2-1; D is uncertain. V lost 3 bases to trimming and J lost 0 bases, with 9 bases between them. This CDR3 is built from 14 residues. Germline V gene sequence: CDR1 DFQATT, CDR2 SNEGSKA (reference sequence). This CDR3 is CSASGLVSYNEQFF. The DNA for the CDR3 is TGCAGTGCTAGCGGGCTAGTCTCCTACAATGAGCAGTTCTTC.

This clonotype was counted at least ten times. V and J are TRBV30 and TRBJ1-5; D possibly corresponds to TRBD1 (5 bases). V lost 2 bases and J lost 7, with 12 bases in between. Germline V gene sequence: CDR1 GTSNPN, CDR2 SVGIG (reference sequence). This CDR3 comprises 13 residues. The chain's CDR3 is CAWSSFRGQPQHF. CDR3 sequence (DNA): TGTGCCTGGAGTAGCTTTCGGGGGCAGCCCCAGCATTTT. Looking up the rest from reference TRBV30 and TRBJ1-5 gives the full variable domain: SQTIHQWPATLVQPVGSPLSLECTVEGTSNPNLYWYRQAAGRGLQLLFYSVGIGQISSEVPQNLSASRPQDRQFILSSKKLLLSDSGFYLCAWSSFRGQPQHFGDGTRLSIL.

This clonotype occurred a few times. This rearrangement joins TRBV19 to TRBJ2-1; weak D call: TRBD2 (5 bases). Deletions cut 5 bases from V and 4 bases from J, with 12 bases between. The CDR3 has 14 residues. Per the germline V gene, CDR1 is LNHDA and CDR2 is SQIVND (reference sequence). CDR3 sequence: CASSLRRTYNEQFF. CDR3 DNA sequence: TGTGCCAGTAGTCTACGACGGACTTACAATGAGCAGTTCTTC.

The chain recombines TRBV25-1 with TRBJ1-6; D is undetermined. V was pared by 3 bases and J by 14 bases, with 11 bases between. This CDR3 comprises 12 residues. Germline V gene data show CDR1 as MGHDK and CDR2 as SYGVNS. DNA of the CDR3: TGTGCCAGCAGTGATGAGGGTCGAGCCCTCCACTTT. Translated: CASSDEGRALHF. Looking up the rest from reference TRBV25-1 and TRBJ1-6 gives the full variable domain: EADIYQTPRYLVIGTGKKITLECSQTMGHDKMYWYQQDPGMELHLIHYSYGVNSTEKGDLSSESTVSRIRTEHFPLTLESARPSHTSQYLCASSDEGRALHFGNGTRLTVT.

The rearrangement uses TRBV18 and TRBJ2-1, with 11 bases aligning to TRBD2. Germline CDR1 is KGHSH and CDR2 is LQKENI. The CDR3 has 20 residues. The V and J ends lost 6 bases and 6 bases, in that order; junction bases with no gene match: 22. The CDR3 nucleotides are TGTGCCAGCTCTCAAACAACTAGCGGGAGTCCCTATGATCTAGGCAATGAGCAGTTCTTC. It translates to CASSQTTSGSPYDLGNEQFF. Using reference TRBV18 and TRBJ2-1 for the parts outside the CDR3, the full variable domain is NAGVMQNPRHLVRRRGQEARLRCSPMKGHSHVYWYRQLPEEGLKFMVYLQKENIIDESGMPKERFSAEFPKEGPSILRIQQVVRGDSAAYFCASSQTTSGSPYDLGNEQFFGPGTRLTVL.

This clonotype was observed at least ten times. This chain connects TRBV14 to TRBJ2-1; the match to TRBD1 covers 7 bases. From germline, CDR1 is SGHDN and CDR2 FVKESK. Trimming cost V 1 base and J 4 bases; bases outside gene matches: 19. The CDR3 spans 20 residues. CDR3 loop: CASSQAPPRVGRGKYNEQFF. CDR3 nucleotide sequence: TGTGCCAGCAGCCAAGCACCCCCCCGGGTCGGCAGGGGGAAATACAATGAGCAGTTCTTC. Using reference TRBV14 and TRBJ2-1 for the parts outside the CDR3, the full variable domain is EAGVTQFPSHSVIEKGQTVTLRCDPISGHDNLYWYRRVMGKEIKFLLHFVKESKQDESGMPNNRFLAERTGGTYSTLKVQPAELEDSGVYFCASSQAPPRVGRGKYNEQFFGPGTRLTVL.

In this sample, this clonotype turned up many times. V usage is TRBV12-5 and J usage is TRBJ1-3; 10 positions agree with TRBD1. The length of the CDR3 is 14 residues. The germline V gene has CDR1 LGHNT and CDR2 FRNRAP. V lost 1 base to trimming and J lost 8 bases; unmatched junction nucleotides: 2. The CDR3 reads CASGLGTGGDTIYF. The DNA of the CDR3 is TGTGCTAGTGGTTTGGGGACAGGGGGAGACACCATATATTTT. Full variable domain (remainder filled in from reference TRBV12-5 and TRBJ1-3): DARVTQTPRHKVTEMGQEVTMRCQPILGHNTVFWYRQTMMQGLELLAYFRNRAPLDDSGMPKDRFSAEMPDATLATLKIQPSEPRDSAVYFCASGLGTGGDTIYFGEGSWLTVV.

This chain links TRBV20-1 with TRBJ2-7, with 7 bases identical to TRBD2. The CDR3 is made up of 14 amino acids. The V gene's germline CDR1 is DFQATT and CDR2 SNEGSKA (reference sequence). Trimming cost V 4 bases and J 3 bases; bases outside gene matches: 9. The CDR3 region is CSAIGTTQGYEQYF. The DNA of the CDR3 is TGCAGTGCTATAGGGACTACCCAAGGCTACGAGCAGTACTTC.

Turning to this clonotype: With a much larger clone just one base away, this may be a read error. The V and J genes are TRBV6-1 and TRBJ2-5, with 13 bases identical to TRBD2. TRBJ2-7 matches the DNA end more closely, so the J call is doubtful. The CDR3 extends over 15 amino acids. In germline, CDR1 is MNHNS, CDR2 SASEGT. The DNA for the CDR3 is TGTGCCAGCAGCCACCGACTAGCGGGAGGTTTCGAGCAGTACTTC. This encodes CASSHRLAGGFEQYF.

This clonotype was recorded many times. In DNA form, the CDR3 reads TGCAGTGCCGTCGACAGGGCGGGGGGTGAAGCTTTCTTT. Encoded protein: CSAVDRAGGEAFF. The chain combines TRBV20-1 with TRBJ1-1; 7 bases agree with TRBD1. Trimming at V came to 6 bases and at J to 7 bases, leaving 11 bases not matched to a gene. Per the germline V gene, CDR1 is DFQATT and CDR2 is SNEGSKA (reference sequence). CDR3 length: 13 amino acids.

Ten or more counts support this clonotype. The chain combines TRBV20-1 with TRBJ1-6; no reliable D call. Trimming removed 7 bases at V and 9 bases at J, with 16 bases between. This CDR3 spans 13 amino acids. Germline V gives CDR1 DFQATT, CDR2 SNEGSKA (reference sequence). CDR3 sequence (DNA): TGCAGTGTCCCCCGGGGTGCAGTTTCACCCCTCCACTTT. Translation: CSVPRGAVSPLHF.

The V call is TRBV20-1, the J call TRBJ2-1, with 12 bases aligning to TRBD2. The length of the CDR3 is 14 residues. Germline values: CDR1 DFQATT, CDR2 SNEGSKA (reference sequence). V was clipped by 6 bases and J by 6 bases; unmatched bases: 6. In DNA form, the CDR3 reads TGCAGTGCGCTAGCGGGAGGGCCTGGCAATGAGCAGTTCTTC. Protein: CSALAGGPGNEQFF.

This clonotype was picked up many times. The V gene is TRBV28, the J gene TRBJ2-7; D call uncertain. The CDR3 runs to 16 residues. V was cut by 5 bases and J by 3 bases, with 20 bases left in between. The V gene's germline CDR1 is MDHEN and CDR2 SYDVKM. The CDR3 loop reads CASSGDASRVIYEQYF. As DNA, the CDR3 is TGTGCCAGCAGTGGAGACGCATCCCGGGTGATCTACGAGCAGTACTTC.

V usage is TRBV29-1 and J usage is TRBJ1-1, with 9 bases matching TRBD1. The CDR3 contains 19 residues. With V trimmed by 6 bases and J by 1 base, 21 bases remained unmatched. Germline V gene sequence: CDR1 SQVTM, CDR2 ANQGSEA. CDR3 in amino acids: CSVATLRPGTGNSNTEAFF. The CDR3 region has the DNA TGCAGCGTCGCTACCCTACGCCCAGGGACAGGGAACTCGAACACTGAAGCTTTCTTT.

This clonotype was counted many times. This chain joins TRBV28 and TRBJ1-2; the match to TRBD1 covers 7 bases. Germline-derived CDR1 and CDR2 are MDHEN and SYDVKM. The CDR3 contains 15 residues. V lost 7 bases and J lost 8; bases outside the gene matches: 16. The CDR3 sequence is CASTPRRTGSMGYTF. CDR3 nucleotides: TGTGCCAGCACCCCTCGTCGGACAGGCTCGATGGGCTACACCTTC.

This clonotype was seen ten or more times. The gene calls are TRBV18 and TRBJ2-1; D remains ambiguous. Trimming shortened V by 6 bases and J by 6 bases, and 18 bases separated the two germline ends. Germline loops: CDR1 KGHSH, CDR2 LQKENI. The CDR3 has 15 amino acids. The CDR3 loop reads CASSASLGNGNEQFF. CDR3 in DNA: TGTGCCAGCTCGGCGTCCCTAGGGAATGGCAATGAGCAGTTCTTC. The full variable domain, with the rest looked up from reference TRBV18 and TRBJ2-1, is NAGVMQNPRHLVRRRGQEARLRCSPMKGHSHVYWYRQLPEEGLKFMVYLQKENIIDESGMPKERFSAEFPKEGPSILRIQQVVRGDSAAYFCASSASLGNGNEQFFGPGTRLTVL.

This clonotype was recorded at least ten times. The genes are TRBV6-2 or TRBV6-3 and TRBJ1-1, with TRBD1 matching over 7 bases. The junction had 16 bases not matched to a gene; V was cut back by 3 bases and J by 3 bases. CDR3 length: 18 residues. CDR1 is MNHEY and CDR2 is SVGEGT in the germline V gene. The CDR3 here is CASSYLLGQKGWDTEAFF. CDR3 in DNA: TGTGCCAGCAGTTATCTATTGGGACAGAAAGGATGGGACACTGAAGCTTTCTTT.

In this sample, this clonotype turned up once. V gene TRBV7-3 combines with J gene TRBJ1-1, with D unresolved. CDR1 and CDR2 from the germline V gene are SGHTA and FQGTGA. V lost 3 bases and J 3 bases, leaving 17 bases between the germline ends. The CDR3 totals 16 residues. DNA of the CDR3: TGTGCCAGCAGCTTGGGCCCAATGGCGGGTTACACTGAAGCTTTCTTT. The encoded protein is CASSLGPMAGYTEAFF.

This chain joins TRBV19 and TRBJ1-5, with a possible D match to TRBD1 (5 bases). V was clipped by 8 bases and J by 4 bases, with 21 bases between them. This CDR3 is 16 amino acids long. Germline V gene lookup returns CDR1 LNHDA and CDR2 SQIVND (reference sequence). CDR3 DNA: TGTGCCAGTCGAAGACACCGAGGGGCAGCAAATCAGCCCCAGCATTTT. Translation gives CASRRHRGAANQPQHF.

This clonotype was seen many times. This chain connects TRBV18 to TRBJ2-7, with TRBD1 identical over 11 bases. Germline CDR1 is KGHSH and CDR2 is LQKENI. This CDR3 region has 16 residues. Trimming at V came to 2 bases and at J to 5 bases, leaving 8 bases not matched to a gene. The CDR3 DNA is TGTGCCAGCTCACCAACTCGGACAGGGGGCAAAGACGAGCAGTACTTC. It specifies CASSPTRTGGKDEQYF.